This T cell receptor (beta chain) comes out of a study of OX40 agonist ivuxolimab in advanced cancers. In the study overall: Melanoma, hepatocellular carcinoma, head and neck or renal cell cancer occurred in dose-escalation patients. One hepatocellular carcinoma and a couple of cutaneous melanoma patients partially responded.

This CDR3 comprises 14 residues. The germline V gene encodes CDR1 SNHLY and CDR2 FYNNEI. V shed 2 bases and J 7 bases; nucleotides not matched to a gene: 4. On this clone itself: Its antigen is not identified.

Drawing of blood for sampling happened at baseline, at cycle 4 day 1, and at cycle 7 day 1. Study-wide findings and caveats: On average, a greater number of expanded clones characterised CD8+ T cells relative to CD4+.

Measured with immunoSEQ multiplex PCR; TCRdb has only the in-frame clones, and not every one. Among about 76,000 clones listed, around 82% were seen once. Sequenced here: CD4+ or CD8+ T cells sorted from blood, sampled in a trial of the OX40 agonist ivuxolimab. The source is an adult with an advanced solid tumor such as melanoma, head and neck, liver or kidney cancer. The chain carries TRBV2 and TRBJ1-2; TRBD1 aligns across 10 bases. The CDR3 DNA reads as TGTGCCAGCAGTGAATTTGGACAGGGGGGTGGCTACACCTTC. Translating gives CASSEFGQGGGYTF.